This is a list of T cell receptor beta chains from one sample in a study of cytomegalovirus exposure and HLA in healthy donors. Sequenced by immunoSEQ multiplex PCR; TCRdb stores in-frame clones only, minus some. Among roughly 62,000 clones listed, roughly 94% were seen once. The material sequenced was PBMCs. The receptors were sampled from a man aged 18-30 years in good health and CMV-seronegative. CDR3s include the opening cysteine and the closing phenylalanine or tryptophan. The D gene is left open where the match is weak. The listing skips clone size in some rows; elsewhere it reads once, few, many or a size class.

J: TRBJ2-5
D: TRBD2
size: -
V: TRBV15
length: 15
DNA: TGTGCCACCAGCAGAGGGACTAGCGGTCAAGAGACCCAGTACTTC
CDR3: CATSRGTSGQETQYF

J: TRBJ2-3
D: -
size: -
V: TRBV5-4
length: 13
DNA: TGTGCCAGCAGCTTGGTTTACACAGATACGCAGTATTTT
CDR3: CASSLVYTDTQYF

J: TRBJ2-1
D: -
size: -
V: TRBV9
length: 17
DNA: TGTGCCAGCAGCTCAGGAGGGGCGGGCATCCGATACAATGAGCAGTTCTTC
CDR3: CASSSGGAGIRYNEQFF

J: TRBJ2-1
D: TRBD1
size: -
V: TRBV5-5
length: 15
DNA: TGTGCCAGCAGCTTCTCAGGACAGGGCTGGAATGAGCAGTTCTTC
CDR3: CASSFSGQGWNEQFF

J: TRBJ2-7
D: TRBD1
size: -
V: TRBV19
length: 15
DNA: TGTGCCAGTAGTATAGAGCCAGGGGGCACCTACGAGCAGTACTTC
CDR3: CASSIEPGGTYEQYF

J: TRBJ2-7
D: TRBD1
size: -
V: TRBV5-5
length: 13
DNA: TGTGCCAGTCGAGGACAGGGGACCTACGAGCAGTACTTC
CDR3: CASRGQGTYEQYF

J: TRBJ2-5
D: TRBD2
size: -
V: TRBV2
length: 16
DNA: TGTGCCAGCAGTGGATATCCGGGACTAGAGGAAGAGACCCAGTACTTC
CDR3: CASSGYPGLEEETQYF

J: TRBJ2-7
D: TRBD1
size: -
V: TRBV11-2
length: 16
DNA: TGTGCCAGCAGCACTACGACAGGGCTGCTGTCCTACGAGCAGTACTTC
CDR3: CASSTTTGLLSYEQYF

J: TRBJ1-1
D: -
size: once
V: TRBV6-6
length: 12
DNA: TGTGCCAGCAGACAGGGGAACACTGAAGCTTTCTTT
CDR3: CASRQGNTEAFF

J: TRBJ2-7
D: TRBD2
size: -
V: TRBV2
length: 16
DNA: TGTGCCAGCAGGGAGGAATCGACTAGCGTCTCCTACGAGCAGTACTTC
CDR3: CASREESTSVSYEQYF

J: TRBJ2-3
D: -
size: -
V: TRBV7-9
length: 15
DNA: TGTGCCAGCAGCTTAGAACAGGACGGGACAGATACGCAGTATTTT
CDR3: CASSLEQDGTDTQYF

J: TRBJ1-2
D: -
size: -
V: TRBV5-1
length: 13
DNA: TGCGCCAGCAGCTTGTTGGAGGGTTATGGCTACACCTTC
CDR3: CASSLLEGYGYTF

J: TRBJ2-4
D: -
size: once
V: TRBV20-1
length: 11
DNA: TGCAGTGCTAGAGATGACAGTCCCGCCTACTTC
CDR3: CSARDDSPAYF

J: TRBJ1-1
D: TRBD1
size: -
V: TRBV4-3
length: 16
DNA: TGCGCCAGCAGCCGAGCCCTACAGGGGGCGGACACTGAAGCTTTCTTT
CDR3: CASSRALQGADTEAFF

J: TRBJ1-2
D: -
size: -
V: TRBV7-9
length: 15
DNA: TGTGCCAGCAGCGAGACAGCAGGTACTAACTATGGCTACACCTTC
CDR3: CASSETAGTNYGYTF

J: TRBJ2-7
D: TRBD2
size: -
V: TRBV7-8
length: 14
DNA: TGTGCCAGCAGCCACACGCGGGAGACCTACGAGCAGTACTTC
CDR3: CASSHTRETYEQYF

J: TRBJ1-2
D: -
size: -
V: TRBV6-5
length: 13
DNA: TGTGCCAGCAGTTATGTTCTTAACAGCGGCTACACCTTC
CDR3: CASSYVLNSGYTF

J: TRBJ2-4
D: TRBD2
size: -
V: TRBV28
length: 16
DNA: TGTGCCAGCATTCCGACTAGCGGCTTAGCCAAAAACATTCAGTACTTC
CDR3: CASIPTSGLAKNIQYF

J: TRBJ2-7
D: -
size: -
V: TRBV7-9
length: 14
DNA: TGTGCCAGCAGCCCCCCGGGACTTGCCTACGAGCAGTACTTC
CDR3: CASSPPGLAYEQYF

J: TRBJ2-3
D: TRBD2
size: -
V: TRBV18
length: 17
DNA: TGTGCCAGCTCAACTGGGAGCGGGAGTCCTAGCACAGATACGCAGTATTTT
CDR3: CASSTGSGSPSTDTQYF

J: TRBJ2-5
D: TRBD1
size: -
V: TRBV28
length: 13
DNA: TGTGCCAGCTGCTCGGGCGGGACAGGGACCCAGTACTTC
CDR3: CASCSGGTGTQYF

J: TRBJ2-5
D: -
size: -
V: TRBV5-1
length: 17
DNA: TGCGCCAGCAGCCGGACTTGGACAGTTTATAATCAAGAGACCCAGTACTTC
CDR3: CASSRTWTVYNQETQYF

J: TRBJ2-2
D: TRBD2
size: -
V: TRBV6-1
length: 14
DNA: TGTGCCAGCCTGGCGGGGGGCAACACCGGGGAGCTGTTTTTT
CDR3: CASLAGGNTGELFF

J: TRBJ1-1
D: TRBD1
size: -
V: TRBV28
length: 13
DNA: TGTGCCAGCAGTTTGACAGGGACCACTGAAGCTTTCTTT
CDR3: CASSLTGTTEAFF

J: TRBJ2-3
D: -
size: -
V: TRBV2
length: 16
DNA: TGTGCCAGCAGTGAAAGCGGCGGGGCAAGCACAGATACGCAGTATTTT
CDR3: CASSESGGASTDTQYF

J: TRBJ2-7
D: TRBD2
size: -
V: TRBV4-3
length: 15
DNA: TGCGCCAGCAGCCAAGAGCCTAGCGGCAATTACGAGCAGTACTTC
CDR3: CASSQEPSGNYEQYF

J: TRBJ2-3
D: -
size: -
V: TRBV27
length: 14
DNA: TGTGCCAGCAGTTTATGGACAGCCACCGATACGCAGTATTTT
CDR3: CASSLWTATDTQYF

J: TRBJ2-1
D: TRBD1
size: once
V: TRBV5-6
length: 14
DNA: TGTGCCAGCAGCTTGTGGACAGGGACGGGTGAGCAGTTCTTC
CDR3: CASSLWTGTGEQFF

J: TRBJ2-2
D: TRBD1
size: -
V: TRBV6-5
length: 15
DNA: TGTGCCAGCAGTTTAGGGACAGCGAGCCCCGGGGAGCTGTTTTTT
CDR3: CASSLGTASPGELFF

J: TRBJ2-2
D: TRBD2
size: -
V: TRBV9
length: 16
DNA: TGTGCCAGCAGCGAAGATAGCGGGAGGCCAACCGGGGAGCTGTTTTTT
CDR3: CASSEDSGRPTGELFF

J: TRBJ2-7
D: -
size: -
V: TRBV7-9
length: 14
DNA: TGTGCCAGCACAAATGACTATCTCTCCTACGAGCAGTACTTC
CDR3: CASTNDYLSYEQYF

J: TRBJ2-7
D: -
size: -
V: TRBV7-2
length: 13
DNA: TGTGCCAGCAGCTCTCCATGGGGGGTCGAGCAGTACTTC
CDR3: CASSSPWGVEQYF

J: TRBJ2-5
D: -
size: once
V: TRBV2
length: 12
DNA: TGTGCCAGCAGAACAGAACAAGAGACCCAGTACTTC
CDR3: CASRTEQETQYF

J: TRBJ1-1
D: TRBD1
size: -
V: TRBV6-6
length: 15
DNA: TGTGCCAGCAGTTACGGGACAGGGGGGGCCACTGAAGCTTTCTTT
CDR3: CASSYGTGGATEAFF

J: TRBJ2-5
D: TRBD2
size: -
V: TRBV29-1
length: 14
DNA: TGCAGCGTTTCTCCGGGAGGTCATCAAGAGACCCAGTACTTC
CDR3: CSVSPGGHQETQYF

J: TRBJ1-2
D: -
size: -
V: TRBV29-1
length: 14
DNA: TGCAGCGCCGATGTAGGAGGAGCTAACTATGGCTACACCTTC
CDR3: CSADVGGANYGYTF

J: TRBJ2-2
D: TRBD1
size: once
V: TRBV19
length: 13
DNA: TGTGCCAGTGGCCAGGGGGCGACCGGGGAGCTGTTTTTT
CDR3: CASGQGATGELFF

J: TRBJ2-5
D: TRBD2
size: -
V: TRBV6-1
length: 17
DNA: TGTGCCAGCAGTGCCGGGACTAGCGGGAGTAAGAGAGAGACCCAGTACTTC
CDR3: CASSAGTSGSKRETQYF

J: TRBJ2-7
D: -
size: -
V: TRBV4-1
length: 15
DNA: TGCGCCAGCAGCCAAGATACAGGGGAGGTGGGCGAGCAGTACTTC
CDR3: CASSQDTGEVGEQYF

J: TRBJ1-2
D: -
size: -
V: TRBV5-1
length: 16
DNA: TGCGCCAGCAGCTTGGGACTCGTGGAGGAAGGCTATGGCTACACCTTC
CDR3: CASSLGLVEEGYGYTF

J: TRBJ1-1
D: -
size: -
V: TRBV13
length: 13
DNA: TGTGCCAGCAGCCGAACACCGAACACTGAAGCTTTCTTT
CDR3: CASSRTPNTEAFF

J: TRBJ2-3
D: -
size: -
V: TRBV4-1
length: 15
DNA: TGCGCCAGCAGCCAAGATGATCGTAGCGGACCAGTGGCGTATTTT
CDR3: CASSQDDRSGPVAYF

J: TRBJ1-2
D: TRBD1
size: -
V: TRBV27
length: 17
DNA: TGTGCCAGCAGTCCGCTTAGGGGACAGGGTTCCCTCTATGGCTACACCTTC
CDR3: CASSPLRGQGSLYGYTF

J: TRBJ1-5
D: -
size: -
V: TRBV4-3
length: 13
DNA: TGCGCCAGCAGCCAAGATGGAGCTGGTCCCCAGCATTTT
CDR3: CASSQDGAGPQHF

J: TRBJ2-7
D: TRBD1
size: -
V: TRBV7-2
length: 15
DNA: TGTGCCAGCAGCTTAGGGTCAGGGGGCGGTTACGAGCAGTACTTC
CDR3: CASSLGSGGGYEQYF

J: TRBJ2-7
D: TRBD1
size: -
V: TRBV28
length: 14
DNA: TGTGCCAGCAGTGTGGACAGGGTCAATCTCGAGCAGTACTTC
CDR3: CASSVDRVNLEQYF

J: TRBJ2-1
D: -
size: -
V: TRBV7-9
length: 12
DNA: TGTGCCAGCAGCTCGGTTAGCGGTGAGCAGTTCTTC
CDR3: CASSSVSGEQFF

J: TRBJ2-1
D: TRBD1
size: -
V: TRBV5-5
length: 14
DNA: TGTGCCAGCAGCCCTCCGGGACAGGGGAATGAGCAGTTCTTC
CDR3: CASSPPGQGNEQFF

J: TRBJ2-2
D: TRBD1
size: -
V: TRBV6-6
length: 16
DNA: TGTGCCAGCAGTTACTTTACAGGGGGAGGCACCGGGGAGCTGTTTTTT
CDR3: CASSYFTGGGTGELFF

J: TRBJ2-7
D: TRBD2
size: -
V: TRBV5-1
length: 16
DNA: TGCGCCAGCAGCTTTCCCCTAGCGGGAGTGTCCTACGAGCAGTACTTC
CDR3: CASSFPLAGVSYEQYF

J: TRBJ2-1
D: TRBD2
size: -
V: TRBV11-2
length: 13
DNA: TGTGCCAGCAGCTTCCGACTAGCCAATGAGCAGTTCTTC
CDR3: CASSFRLANEQFF

J: TRBJ2-7
D: -
size: -
V: TRBV10-1
length: 14
DNA: TGCGCCAGCAGTAAGACGGACTCCACCTACGAGCAGTACTTC
CDR3: CASSKTDSTYEQYF

J: TRBJ2-7
D: -
size: -
V: TRBV4-1
length: 14
DNA: TGCGCCAGCAGCCAACACGTAGAGATCGGCGAGCAGTACTTC
CDR3: CASSQHVEIGEQYF

J: TRBJ2-1
D: -
size: -
V: TRBV5-1
length: 13
DNA: TGCGCCAGCAGCACTCGGAGCCTCAATGAGCAGTTCTTC
CDR3: CASSTRSLNEQFF